The 21 T cell receptor beta chains below were found in one sample sequenced in a study of human T cells and chemical hapten exposure (dated by TCRdb to the early 2020s). The intended sense of this specimen's treatment or condition label: therapeutic diphenylcyclopropenone sensitization with weekly scalp DPC. Library preparation attached unique molecular identifiers to individual cDNA molecules for quantitative, reproducible TCR counting. TCRdb applied fastp at Q25 and MiXCR to the public reads, then kept only in-frame beta chains. Records with the same CDR3 protein are collapsed into one entry carrying the most frequent genes and DNA. This sample has about 670 distinct CDR3 sequences in its table, and approximately 60% of those were observed once. Less than 10% of the sample goes to the ten largest clones. The sequencing here drew on whole blood, taken before DPC sensitization or 2, 6, or about 24 weeks after (not recorded which). The origin of the receptors is an adult with alopecia areata. Some clones in this sample may be carry-over from other donors' samples. This table probably holds off-target reads from a library built for another chain.

The chain is built from TRBV6-2 or TRBV6-3 and TRBJ2-2; a weak D match, TRBD2 (5 bases). CDR1 is MNHEY, CDR2 SVGEGT, per germline. CDR3 size: 15 residues. V was pared by 10 bases and J by 6 bases, with 21 bases between. The CDR3 sequence is CATLLDSRQAGELFF. The DNA for the CDR3 is TGTGCCACCCTTCTGGACTCTAGGCAAGCCGGGGAGCTGTTTTTT.

The chain joins TRBV28 to TRBJ2-3; maybe TRBD1 (6 bases). The CDR3 sequence is 14 residues long. V was cut by 5 bases and J by 8 bases, with 17 bases left in between. The germline V gene has CDR1 MDHEN and CDR2 SYDVKM. The CDR3 sequence: CASSLETRGATQYF. The CDR3 coding sequence is TGTGCCAGCAGTCTAGAGACCAGGGGAGCTACGCAGTATTTT.

This sequence joins TRBV5-1 and TRBJ2-3; D is ambiguous. The CDR3 has 15 amino acids. Deletions cut 0 bases from V and 2 bases from J, with 10 bases between. Germline lookup yields CDR1 SGHRS and CDR2 YFSETQ. CDR3 coding DNA: TGCGCCAGCAGCTTGGGCTTGGGCAACACAGATACGCAGTATTTT. This codes for CASSLGLGNTDTQYF. The full variable domain, in which reference TRBV5-1 and TRBJ2-3 provide the parts outside the CDR3, is KAGVTQTPRYLIKTRGQQVTLSCSPISGHRSVSWYQQTPGQGLQFLFEYFSETQRNKGNFPGRFSGRQFSNSRSEMNVSTLELGDSALYLCASSLGLGNTDTQYFGPGTRLTVL.

The chain joins TRBV12-3 or TRBV12-4 to TRBJ2-5; D is undetermined. The CDR3 covers 14 residues. The V and J ends lost 3 bases and 2 bases respectively, with 10 bases between them. This CDR3 is CASSFSGRQETQYF. The CDR3 nucleotides read TGTGCCAGCAGTTTCTCGGGCAGACAAGAGACCCAGTACTTC.

The chain has TRBV11-2 and TRBJ2-7, with unresolved D. Germline assignment: CDR1 SGHAT and CDR2 FQNNGV. V dropped 3 bases and J dropped 5 bases, with 20 bases sitting between them. The CDR3 length is 16 residues. CDR3 DNA: TGTGCCAGCAGCTTTCTCCAGGCCCAAATCGTGGACGAGCAGTACTTC. Its translation is CASSFLQAQIVDEQYF.

The V and J genes are TRBV7-2 and TRBJ1-1; 7 bases match TRBD1. V lost 5 bases to trimming and J lost 7 bases; unmatched junction nucleotides: 7. Germline CDR1 reads SGHTA; CDR2 reads FQGNSA. The CDR3 has 13 residues. CDR3 nucleotides: TGTGCCAGCAGCGTCTGGACAGGTCTTGAAGCTTTCTTT. Its protein product is CASSVWTGLEAFF.

This clonotype has a handful of counts. The chain carries TRBV20-1 and TRBJ2-3, with 7 positions matching TRBD1. CDR1 is DFQATT, CDR2 SNEGSKA, per germline (reference sequence). The ends lost 3 bases at V and 1 base at J; junction bases unmatched: 7. The CDR3 has 15 residues. For the CDR3, the DNA is TGCAGTGCTAGTCCACAGGGGCGAGGCACAGATACGCAGTATTTT. Its protein is CSASPQGRGTDTQYF.

CDR3 coding DNA: TGTGCCAGCAGCTTTTTCGGGGATACGCAGTATTTT. Its translation is CASSFFGDTQYF. The chain uses TRBV7-2 and TRBJ2-3; D remains ambiguous. The germline V gene encodes CDR1 SGHTA and CDR2 FQGNSA. The CDR3 has 12 residues. V gave up 3 bases and J gave up 6 bases, with 7 bases separating them.

The rearrangement joins TRBV5-4 to TRBJ2-7; 8 bases agree with TRBD1. This CDR3 contains 15 residues. Unmatched junction bases numbered 6, after V lost 4 bases and J lost 0 bases. Germline V gene data show CDR1 as SGHNT and CDR2 as YYREEE (reference sequence). The CDR3 region has the DNA TGTGCCAGCAGCCCGGGGACAGGAATCTCCTACGAGCAGTACTTC. Its translation is CASSPGTGISYEQYF. Full variable domain (outside the CDR3, taken from reference TRBV5-4 and TRBJ2-7): ETGVTQSPTHLIKTRGQQVTLRCSSQSGHNTVSWYQQALGQGPQFIFQYYREEENGRGNFPPRFSGLQFPNYSSELNVNALELDDSALYLCASSPGTGISYEQYFGPGTRLTVT.

The V and J genes are TRBV2 and TRBJ2-1, with a weak D call TRBD1 (6 bases). Per the germline V gene, CDR1 is SNHLY and CDR2 is FYNNEI. The CDR3 spans 17 residues. V lost 6 bases and J 2 bases, leaving 20 bases between the germline ends. The CDR3: CASSPLSQGAPYNEQFF. CDR3 nucleotides: TGTGCCAGCAGCCCGCTTTCACAGGGAGCCCCCTACAATGAGCAGTTCTTC.

This clonotype was observed once. The chain employs TRBV7-2 and TRBJ2-5, with D possibly TRBD1 on 5 matching bases. CDR1 SGHTA and CDR2 FQGNSA come from the germline V gene. There are 14 residues in the CDR3. V gave up 5 bases and J gave up 1 base, with 11 bases separating them. Written as DNA, the CDR3 is TGTGCCAGCAGCCGCTCACAGGCCCAAGAGACCCAGTACTTC. Translating it yields CASSRSQAQETQYF.

The V and J genes are TRBV7-8 and TRBJ2-1; tentatively, D is TRBD2 (6 bases). The CDR3 is made up of 15 amino acids. Germline assignment: CDR1 SGHVS and CDR2 FQNEAQ. V was trimmed by 3 bases and J by 7 bases, leaving 16 bases between them. The CDR3 sequence is CASSFGGRSGNEQFF. Written as DNA, the CDR3 is TGTGCCAGCAGCTTTGGGGGGAGGTCAGGGAATGAGCAGTTCTTC.

The CDR3, as DNA: TGTGCCAGCAGGCGGACAGGGGGCAATGAGCAGTTCTTC. It is translated as CASRRTGGNEQFF. The rearrangement uses TRBV2 and TRBJ2-1; TRBD1 agrees at 10 bases. V was clipped by 6 bases and J by 6 bases; unmatched bases: 2. Germline V gives CDR1 SNHLY, CDR2 FYNNEI. This CDR3 has 13 amino acids.

V usage is TRBV12-3 or TRBV12-4 and J usage is TRBJ2-2, with 8 nucleotides matching TRBD1. The CDR3 runs to 13 residues. V was pared by 6 bases and J by 7 bases, with 4 bases of the junction left unmatched. CDR3: CASSLGQDGELFF. The CDR3 DNA follows: TGTGCCAGCAGCTTGGGACAGGACGGGGAGCTGTTTTTT.

CDR3 in amino acids: CASSQEAGIDTQYF. The CDR3 nucleotides are TGCGCCAGCAGCCAAGAGGCGGGGATAGATACGCAGTATTTT. This chain connects TRBV4-1 to TRBJ2-3, with D maybe TRBD2 (6 bases). With 0 bases removed from V and 5 bases from J, the gap between germline ends came to 9 bases. Germline CDR1 reads MGHRA; CDR2 reads YSYEKL. The CDR3 is 14 amino acids.

The CDR3 is CASSSGATDTQYF. The CDR3 nucleotides read TGTGCCAGCTCAAGCGGGGCCACAGATACGCAGTATTTT. The rearrangement joins TRBV18 to TRBJ2-3, with 7 bases fitting TRBD2. The CDR3 runs 13 residues. Germline V gives CDR1 KGHSH, CDR2 LQKENI. The V and J ends lost 5 bases and 2 bases, in that order; junction bases with no gene match: 1.

The chain employs TRBV9 and TRBJ2-5; D unresolved. V was shortened by 0 bases and J by 0 bases, with 9 bases between the two germline ends. Germline V gene data show CDR1 as SGDLS and CDR2 as YYNGEE. CDR3 size: 15 residues. The CDR3 is CASSVALAHQETQYF. The CDR3 DNA reads as TGTGCCAGCAGCGTAGCCTTAGCCCACCAAGAGACCCAGTACTTC.

This clonotype was recorded only once. The chain uses TRBV4-2 and TRBJ2-6, with 7 nucleotides matching TRBD1. Germline V gives CDR1 LGHNA, CDR2 YNFKEQ. The CDR3 extends over 17 amino acids. J was trimmed by 0 bases and V by 0 bases; bases with no gene match: 2. The DNA for the CDR3 is TGTGCCAGCAGCCAAGATGGGGACAGCTCTGGGGCCAACGTCCTGACTTTC. It encodes CASSQDGDSSGANVLTF.

The V gene is TRBV9, the J gene TRBJ2-5, with D possibly being TRBD2 (6 bases). With 0 bases removed from V and 4 bases from J, the gap between germline ends came to 10 bases. This CDR3 is built from 14 residues. Germline V gives CDR1 SGDLS, CDR2 YYNGEE. This chain's CDR3 is CASSVAFSGETQYF. The CDR3 DNA reads TGTGCCAGCAGCGTAGCTTTTAGCGGAGAGACCCAGTACTTC. The entire variable domain, with the rest obtained from reference TRBV9 and TRBJ2-5, is as follows: DSGVTQTPKHLITATGQRVTLRCSPRSGDLSVYWYQQSLDQGLQFLIQYYNGEERAKGNILERFSAQQFPDLHSELNLSSLELGDSALYFCASSVAFSGETQYFGPGTRLLVL.

The chain couples TRBV12-3 or TRBV12-4 to TRBJ2-2, with D possibly being TRBD1 or TRBD2 (5 bases each). The CDR3 has 14 residues. The V gene lost 2 bases and the J gene lost 8 bases, with 12 bases spanning the gap. CDR3 sequence: CASSLTGDLGELFF. The CDR3 DNA reads TGTGCCAGCAGTTTAACTGGGGACCTTGGGGAGCTGTTTTTT.

The chain joins TRBV28 to TRBJ2-7, with 7 positions matching TRBD1. Germline V gene lookup returns CDR1 MDHEN and CDR2 SYDVKM. The CDR3 is made up of 15 amino acids. Unmatched junction bases numbered 10, after V lost 3 bases and J lost 5 bases. The CDR3 loop is CASSLVSTGTDEQYF. The CDR3 DNA follows: TGTGCCAGCAGTTTGGTATCGACCGGGACAGACGAGCAGTACTTC. Drawing the rest from reference TRBV28 and TRBJ2-7, the complete variable domain is DVKVTQSSRYLVKRTGEKVFLECVQDMDHENMFWYRQDPGLGLRLIYFSYDVKMKEKGDIPEGYSVSREKKERFSLILESASTNQTSMYLCASSLVSTGTDEQYFGPGTRLTVT.